This T cell receptor beta chain is drawn from a study of blood T cell repertoires in COVID-19. The protocol was immunoSEQ multiplex PCR, while the TCRdb copy is restricted to in-frame clones and leaves out a portion. The sample holds a few hundred thousand clones, about 90% seen once. Recruits, aged roughly 18 to 89 years, lived in 20 to 30 US areas. The sample taken for sequencing was PBMCs or T cells enriched from blood (not recorded which). The clonotype was recovered from a woman between 50 and 59 years old in a cohort exposed to, infected with or recovered from COVID-19 (not recorded which).

The CDR3 is CASSLFEGDPDAFF. The CDR3, as DNA: TGTGCCAGCAGCTTATTTGAGGGGGACCCGGACGCTTTCTTT. This rearrangement joins TRBV7-2 to TRBJ1-1; tentative D call: TRBD1 (6 bases). V shed 2 bases and J shed 11 bases, with 18 bases lying between them. The CDR3 extends over 14 amino acids. Germline CDR1 and CDR2: SGHTA and FQGNSA. The whole variable domain, filled in from reference TRBV7-2 and TRBJ1-1, reads GAGVSQSPSNKVTEKGKDVELRCDPISGHTALYWYRQSLGQGLEFLIYFQGNSAPDKSGLPSDRFSAERTGGSVSTLTIQRTQQEDSAVYLCASSLFEGDPDAFFGQGTRLTVV.